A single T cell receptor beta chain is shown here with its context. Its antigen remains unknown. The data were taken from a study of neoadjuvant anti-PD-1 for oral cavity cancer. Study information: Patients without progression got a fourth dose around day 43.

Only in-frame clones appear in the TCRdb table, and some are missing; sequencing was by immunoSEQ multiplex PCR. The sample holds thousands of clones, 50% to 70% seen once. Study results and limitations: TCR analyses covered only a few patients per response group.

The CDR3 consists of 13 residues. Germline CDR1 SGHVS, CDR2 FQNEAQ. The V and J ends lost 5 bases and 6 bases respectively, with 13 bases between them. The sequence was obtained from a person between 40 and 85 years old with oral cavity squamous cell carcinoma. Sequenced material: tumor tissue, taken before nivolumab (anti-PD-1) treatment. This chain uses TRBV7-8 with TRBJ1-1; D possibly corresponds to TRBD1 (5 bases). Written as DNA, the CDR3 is TGTGCCAGCAGCCCGGGGACGGCTGCTGAAGCTTTCTTT. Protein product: CASSPGTAAEAFF.